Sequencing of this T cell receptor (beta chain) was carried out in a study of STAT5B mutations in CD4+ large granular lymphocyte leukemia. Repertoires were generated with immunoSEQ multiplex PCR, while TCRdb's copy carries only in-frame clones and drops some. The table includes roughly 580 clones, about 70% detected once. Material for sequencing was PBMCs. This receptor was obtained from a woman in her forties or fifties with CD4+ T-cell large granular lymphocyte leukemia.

CDR3 nucleotide sequence: TGTGCCAGCAGCACAGGGGATCAAGAGACCCAGTACTTC. Translating it yields CASSTGDQETQYF. The rearrangement links TRBV2 to TRBJ2-5, with 7 bases matching TRBD1. Germline V gene data show CDR1 as SNHLY and CDR2 as FYNNEI. This CDR3 contains 13 residues. Trimming removed 6 bases from V and 2 bases from J; junction bases left unmatched: 3.